The source of this T cell receptor (beta chain) is a study of CD8 T cells in ankylosing spondylitis. The CDR3 sequence is 15 residues long. V shed 2 bases, J shed 3 bases, and the junction held 3 bases outside the gene matches. Germline assignment: CDR1 KGHSH and CDR2 LQKENI. Findings and caveats of the study: Disease-associated clones were reportedly significantly overrepresented in matched ankylosing spondylitis synovial fluid.

TCRdb analysed the 5' RACE reads with MiXCR anew, one entry per CDR3 protein. The sample consists of some 130,000 distinct CDR3 sequences, approximately 10% of them appearing once. This clonotype was observed a handful of times. The antigen is not known. This rearrangement joins TRBV18 to TRBJ2-7, with 11 bases lining up with TRBD2. Sample: blood, either unsorted or a sorted T cell fraction (not recorded which). The receptor was derived from a female donor with ankylosing spondylitis or in good health (not recorded which). CDR3 loop: CASSPRTSGYYEQYF. The CDR3 DNA reads TGTGCCAGCTCACCAAGGACTAGCGGGTACTACGAGCAGTACTTC. The full variable domain, in which reference TRBV18 and TRBJ2-7 provide the parts outside the CDR3, is NAGVMQNPRHLVRRRGQEARLRCSPMKGHSHVYWYRQLPEEGLKFMVYLQKENIIDESGMPKERFSAEFPKEGPSILRIQQVVRGDSAAYFCASSPRTSGYYEQYFGPGTRLTVT.